The rows below give T cell receptor beta chains drawn from one sample of a study of cytomegalovirus exposure and HLA in healthy donors. Here immunoSEQ multiplex PCR was the method, and the copy in TCRdb shows in-frame clones only, minus some. The repertoire holds under 150,000 clones, with less than 85% as singletons. The sequenced sample was PBMCs. The receptors stem from a man between 40 and 49 years old in good health and CMV-seronegative. CDR3s include the opening cysteine and the closing phenylalanine or tryptophan. The order of the fields is D gene, clone size, V gene, J gene, CDR3 length, CDR3 protein, CDR3 DNA. A D gene is named only where the DNA matches it firmly. Some rows mark clone size as missing; the rest say once, few, many or name a class of expanded clone.

D: TRBD1
size: NA
V: TRBV6-1
J: TRBJ2-7
length: 15
CDR3: CASRVTGTGTYEQYF
DNA: TGTGCCAGCAGGGTTACCGGGACAGGGACCTACGAGCAGTACTTC

D: TRBD1
size: NA
V: TRBV4-1
J: TRBJ2-1
length: 18
CDR3: CASSQIISGTGLRKEQFF
DNA: TGCGCCAGCAGCCAAATAATTTCCGGGACAGGGTTGAGGAAGGAGCAGTTCTTC

D: TRBD1
size: NA
V: TRBV19
J: TRBJ1-4
length: 14
CDR3: CASRDRGSSEKLFF
DNA: TGTGCCAGCCGGGACAGGGGGAGTTCTGAAAAACTGTTTTTT

D: NA
size: NA
V: TRBV7-8
J: TRBJ1-1
length: 11
CDR3: CASSRGTEAFF
DNA: TGTGCCAGCAGCCGGGGCACTGAAGCTTTCTTT

D: TRBD1
size: NA
V: TRBV6-5
J: TRBJ2-7
length: 15
CDR3: CASSYSGQGIYEQYF
DNA: TGTGCCAGCAGTTACTCAGGACAGGGTATTTACGAGCAGTACTTC

D: NA
size: once
V: TRBV20-1
J: TRBJ2-5
length: 10
CDR3: CSAVQETQYF
DNA: TGCAGTGCCGTACAAGAGACCCAGTACTTC

D: TRBD1
size: NA
V: TRBV7-9
J: TRBJ2-7
length: 15
CDR3: CASSKGQELSYEQYF
DNA: TGTGCCAGCAGTAAGGGACAGGAGCTCTCCTACGAGCAGTACTTC

D: TRBD1
size: NA
V: TRBV15
J: TRBJ1-4
length: 17
CDR3: CATSTEAIQGAGEKLFF
DNA: TGTGCCACCAGCACTGAAGCGATACAGGGGGCGGGTGAAAAACTGTTTTTT

D: NA
size: few
V: TRBV10-3
J: TRBJ2-2
length: 16
CDR3: CAISEKAGTNTGELFF
DNA: TGTGCCATCAGTGAAAAAGCGGGTACGAACACCGGGGAGCTGTTTTTT

D: TRBD2
size: NA
V: TRBV5-5
J: TRBJ2-3
length: 16
CDR3: CASSIQAGPSTDTQYF
DNA: TGTGCCAGCAGCATCCAAGCGGGACCTAGCACAGATACGCAGTATTTT

D: TRBD2
size: NA
V: TRBV19
J: TRBJ2-7
length: 14
CDR3: CASSVSGDSYEQYF
DNA: TGTGCCAGTAGTGTAAGCGGGGATTCCTACGAGCAGTACTTC